What follows are 17 T cell receptor beta chains derived from one specimen sequenced in a study of blood T cell repertoires in COVID-19. Data came from immunoSEQ multiplex PCR; TCRdb stores just in-frame clones and leaves some out. The sample records tens of thousands of clones, 65% to 90% being singletons. The specimen was peripheral blood. These receptors were collected from a woman older than 75 with active or convalescent COVID-19.

V and J are TRBV5-1 and TRBJ2-5; 10 bases fit TRBD2. Trimming removed 0 bases from V and 2 bases from J; junction bases left unmatched: 4. The CDR3 has 16 amino acids. CDR1 and CDR2 from the germline V gene are SGHRS and YFSETQ. This CDR3 reads CASSLVAAGGQETQYF. The CDR3 DNA reads as TGCGCCAGCAGCTTGGTGGCAGCGGGAGGGCAAGAGACCCAGTACTTC. Full variable domain (outside the CDR3, taken from reference TRBV5-1 and TRBJ2-5): KAGVTQTPRYLIKTRGQQVTLSCSPISGHRSVSWYQQTPGQGLQFLFEYFSETQRNKGNFPGRFSGRQFSNSRSEMNVSTLELGDSALYLCASSLVAAGGQETQYFGPGTRLLVL.

Only one count was recorded for this clone. The J gene is TRBJ2-6, the V gene TRBV30, with TRBD1 identical over 7 bases. J lost 2 bases, V lost 5 bases, and 3 bases had no gene match. CDR1 and CDR2 (germline): GTSNPN, SVGIG (reference sequence). The CDR3 loop spans 14 amino acids. Here the CDR3 DNA reads TGTGCCTGGGAACAGGGGCCTGGGGCCAACGTCCTGACTTTC. Amino acid sequence: CAWEQGPGANVLTF.

The chain links TRBV20-1 to TRBJ2-3, with D tentatively TRBD2 (7 bases). Per the germline V gene, CDR1 is DFQATT and CDR2 is SNEGSKA (reference sequence). Trimming stripped 3 bases from V and 2 bases from J, with 12 bases between. The CDR3 covers 14 residues. The CDR3, as DNA: TGCAGTGCTAGTGTCGGGGGGCCCACAGATACGCAGTATTTT. This gives the protein CSASVGGPTDTQYF.

The gene calls are TRBV5-8 and TRBJ2-1; D possibly corresponds to TRBD2 (6 bases). Germline CDR1 and CDR2: SGHTS and YDEGEE. The CDR3 consists of 12 residues. Trimming took off 5 bases at V and 7 bases at J, with 10 bases between the two ends. CDR3 loop: CASRRRGNEQFF. CDR3 coding DNA: TGTGCCAGCAGAAGACGGGGGAATGAGCAGTTCTTC.

This chain joins TRBV5-1 and TRBJ1-2; no reliable D call. V lost 5 bases and J lost 0, with 17 bases in between. This CDR3 has 16 residues. Germline V gene lookup returns CDR1 SGHRS and CDR2 YFSETQ. This CDR3 reads CASRPETRLSNYGYTF. The CDR3 DNA is TGCGCCAGCAGACCCGAAACACGACTATCTAACTATGGCTACACCTTC.

The chain combines TRBV9 with TRBJ1-1; tentative D call: TRBD1 (6 bases). The CDR3 runs 13 residues. In germline, CDR1 is SGDLS, CDR2 YYNGEE. V dropped 6 bases and J dropped 2 bases, with 11 bases sitting between them. In DNA, the CDR3 is TGTGCCAGCAAGCCGACAGGCAACACTGAAGCTTTCTTT. Translating gives CASKPTGNTEAFF.

J is TRBJ2-5 and V is TRBV7-3, with 13 bases fitting TRBD2. The CDR3 is made up of 17 amino acids. J lost 2 bases, V lost 4 bases, and 7 bases had no gene match. Per the germline V gene, CDR1 is SGHTA and CDR2 is FQGTGA. The CDR3 spells CASSSRTSGGIQETQYF. The CDR3 DNA follows: TGTGCCAGCAGCTCGAGGACTAGCGGGGGCATTCAAGAGACCCAGTACTTC.

This clone showed up just once. This rearrangement joins TRBV9 to TRBJ2-5, with 7 bases matching TRBD2. The J segment lost 5 bases and the V segment lost 2 bases, leaving 3 bases of the junction unmatched. Germline CDR1 and CDR2: SGDLS and YYNGEE. CDR3 length equals 13 residues. CDR3 residues: CASSVGGPETQYF. For the CDR3, the DNA is TGTGCCAGCAGCGTGGGAGGGCCGGAGACCCAGTACTTC.

In this sample, this clone turned up once. The V call is TRBV6-6, the J call TRBJ2-3; D is uncertain. Germline loops: CDR1 MNHNY, CDR2 SVGAGI (reference sequence). The CDR3 is 14 amino acids. Trimming shortened V by 2 bases and J by 3 bases, and 9 bases separated the two germline ends. CDR3 protein: CASSYPSLTDTQYF. CDR3 sequence (DNA): TGTGCCAGCAGTTACCCCAGTTTGACAGATACGCAGTATTTT.

V usage is TRBV30 and J usage is TRBJ2-7, with D tentatively TRBD2 (7 bases). V gave up 3 bases and J gave up 1 base, with 13 bases separating them. The CDR3 loop spans 14 amino acids. Germline V lookup: CDR1 GTSNPN, CDR2 SVGIG (reference sequence). The DNA for the CDR3 is TGTGCCTGGAGGGGGGGAGGGGGTTCCTACGAGCAGTACTTC. This translates into CAWRGGGGSYEQYF. Full variable domain (remainder filled in from reference TRBV30 and TRBJ2-7): SQTIHQWPATLVQPVGSPLSLECTVEGTSNPNLYWYRQAAGRGLQLLFYSVGIGQISSEVPQNLSASRPQDRQFILSSKKLLLSDSGFYLCAWRGGGGSYEQYFGPGTRLTVT.

This clone showed up just once. The CDR3 bases are TGTGCCAGCAGCCCCCGGACAGGGAGTCATGGCTACACCTTC. Amino acid sequence: CASSPRTGSHGYTF. The chain employs TRBV3-1 (or the pseudogene TRBV3-2) and TRBJ1-2; 8 nucleotides align to TRBD1. The J segment lost 6 bases and the V segment lost 4 bases, leaving 7 bases of the junction unmatched. The CDR3 length is 14 residues. Per the germline V gene, CDR1 is LGHDT and CDR2 is YNNKEL (reference sequence).

This clone was picked up one time. The chain has TRBV2 and TRBJ2-3, with D hard to call. Trimming removed 3 bases at V and 1 base at J, with 8 bases between. The length of the CDR3 is 14 residues. CDR1 is SNHLY, CDR2 FYNNEI, per germline. The CDR3 DNA follows: TGTGCCAGCAGTGATAACCGGGGCACAGATACGCAGTATTTT. This sequence encodes CASSDNRGTDTQYF. Drawing the rest from reference TRBV2 and TRBJ2-3, the complete variable domain is EPEVTQTPSHQVTQMGQEVILRCVPISNHLYFYWYRQILGQKVEFLVSFYNNEISEKSEIFDDQFSVERPDGSNFTLKIRSTKLEDSAMYFCASSDNRGTDTQYFGPGTRLTVL.

The V gene is TRBV24-1, the J gene TRBJ2-2; a weak D match, TRBD1 (6 bases). CDR3 length: 15 amino acids. Deletions cut 4 bases from V and 1 base from J, with 9 bases between. Per the germline V gene, CDR1 is KGHDR and CDR2 is SFDVKD. The CDR3, as DNA: TGTGCCACCAGTGACCCGACAGGGAACACCGGGGAGCTGTTTTTT. It codes for CATSDPTGNTGELFF.

V is TRBV9 and J is TRBJ1-3; D is uncertain. The CDR3 has 15 residues. Germline assignment: CDR1 SGDLS and CDR2 YYNGEE. The germline V and J ends were trimmed by 4 bases and 2 bases, with 13 bases remaining between them. The CDR3 region has the DNA TGTGCCAGCAGCCCAACTATCGGGGCTGGAAACACCATATATTTT. This sequence encodes CASSPTIGAGNTIYF.

The rearrangement uses TRBV7-9 and TRBJ1-1; the match to TRBD1 covers 7 bases. V was pared by 11 bases and J by 1 base, with 7 bases of the junction left unmatched. CDR3 size: 13 residues. Germline V CDR1 and CDR2: SEHNR, FQNEAQ (reference sequence). This CDR3 reads CAGQGQPNTEAFF. CDR3 sequence (DNA): TGTGCCGGTCAGGGACAGCCGAACACTGAAGCTTTCTTT.

The chain has TRBV5-4 and TRBJ1-6, with D perhaps matching TRBD1 (5 bases). The V end was cut by 0 bases, the J end by 10 bases, with 14 bases between. CDR3 length: 15 residues. From germline, CDR1 is SGHNT and CDR2 YYREEE (reference sequence). The CDR3 protein is CASSLGQGMGSPLHF. CDR3 DNA: TGTGCCAGCAGCTTGGGGCAGGGAATGGGCTCACCCCTCCACTTT. Variable domain in full (rest from reference TRBV5-4 and TRBJ1-6): ETGVTQSPTHLIKTRGQQVTLRCSSQSGHNTVSWYQQALGQGPQFIFQYYREEENGRGNFPPRFSGLQFPNYSSELNVNALELDDSALYLCASSLGQGMGSPLHFGNGTRLTVT.

The chain links TRBV5-4 to TRBJ2-5, with 9 bases identical to TRBD1. Germline-derived CDR1 and CDR2 are SGHNT and YYREEE (reference sequence). CDR3 length equals 14 residues. V lost 3 bases, J lost 4 bases, and 4 bases stayed unmatched. This CDR3 is CASSYRQGGETQYF. The CDR3 nucleotides read TGTGCCAGCAGCTACCGACAGGGGGGAGAGACCCAGTACTTC.